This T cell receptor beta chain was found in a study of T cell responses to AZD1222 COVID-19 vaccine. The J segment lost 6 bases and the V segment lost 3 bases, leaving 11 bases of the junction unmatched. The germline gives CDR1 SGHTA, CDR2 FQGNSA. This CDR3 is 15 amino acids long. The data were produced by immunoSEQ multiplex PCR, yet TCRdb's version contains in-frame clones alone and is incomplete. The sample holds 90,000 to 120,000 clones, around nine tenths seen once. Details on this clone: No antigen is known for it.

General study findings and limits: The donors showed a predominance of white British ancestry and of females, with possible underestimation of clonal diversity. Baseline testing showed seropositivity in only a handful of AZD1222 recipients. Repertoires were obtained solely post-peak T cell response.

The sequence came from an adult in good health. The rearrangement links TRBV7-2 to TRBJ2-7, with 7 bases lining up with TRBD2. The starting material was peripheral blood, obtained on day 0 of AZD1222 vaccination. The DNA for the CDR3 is TGTGCCAGCAGCTTTAACCGGGACTACCTTGGCGAGCAGTACTTC. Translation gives CASSFNRDYLGEQYF.